The clone carrying this T cell receptor (beta chain) turned up a few times. What it binds is unknown. Analysis merged second doses at about 4 or about 12 weeks. This specimen belongs to a study of T cell responses to AZD1222 COVID-19 vaccine. Here immunoSEQ multiplex PCR was the method, and the copy in TCRdb shows in-frame clones only, minus some. The sample holds 65,000 to 75,000 clones; 60% to 85% are singletons and the top ten take roughly 50%. The length of the CDR3 is 16 residues. Germline CDR1 is MNHNS and CDR2 is SASEGT. V gave up 1 base and J gave up 1 base, with 11 bases separating them. General study points: The donor cohort was predominantly white British with a female majority, and clonal diversity may have been underestimated.

The V gene is TRBV6-1, the J gene TRBJ2-1, with D perhaps matching TRBD1 (6 bases). The TCR originated in an adult who received the AZD1222 COVID-19 vaccine. The source was peripheral blood, collected 28 days after the second AZD1222 dose. CDR3 in amino acids: CASSEVGTPSYNEQFF. Here the CDR3 DNA reads TGTGCCAGCAGTGAAGTGGGGACACCATCCTACAATGAGCAGTTCTTC.